The rows below give T cell receptor beta chains drawn from one sample of a study of blood T cell dynamics during melanoma immunotherapy. Assay: immunoSEQ multiplex PCR; the TCRdb copy retains only in-frame clones and omits some. The sample shows 5,500 to 6,500 clones, about 85% of them seen only once. Specimen: blood, collected from a patient treated with checkpoint blockade. These receptor sequences come from a human donor with melanoma. The CDR3 runs from the conserved cysteine through the conserved F or W. D genes are given only for firm matches. Clone sizes are given selectively: once, few, many, or a class where the clone is expanded.

v_call	j_call	clone_size	d_call	cdr3_aa	cdr3_nt
TRBV11-3	TRBJ2-3	.	.	CASSFRVRDTQYF	TGTGCCAGCAGCTTTCGGGTTCGGGATACGCAGTATTTT
TRBV2	TRBJ1-4	.	.	CASRKGITNEKLFF	TGTGCCAGCAGGAAGGGGATCACTAATGAAAAACTGTTTTTT
TRBV4-3	TRBJ2-1	once	TRBD2	CASSQDGRAGGGNEQFF	TGCGCCAGCAGCCAAGATGGCAGAGCGGGAGGGGGTAATGAGCAGTTCTTC
TRBV28	TRBJ2-6	once	.	CASRGGANVLTF	TGTGCCAGCAGGGGTGGGGCCAACGTCCTGACTTTC
TRBV4-1	TRBJ1-5	.	.	CASSQVLAGRRSNQPQHF	TGCGCCAGCAGCCAAGTTTTGGCGGGCAGGCGAAGCAATCAGCCCCAGCATTTT
TRBV5-1	TRBJ2-1	once	TRBD1	CASTRDSYNEQFF	TGCGCCAGCACCCGGGACAGCTACAATGAGCAGTTCTTC
TRBV4-1	TRBJ2-7	.	.	CASSPRGRTTAFEQYF	TGCGCCAGCAGCCCTCGCGGCAGGACAACCGCCTTCGAGCAGTACTTC
TRBV5-1	TRBJ2-5	.	TRBD1	CASSATTAGGAETQYF	TGCGCCAGCAGCGCCACTACGGCAGGGGGCGCAGAGACCCAGTACTTC
TRBV21-1	TRBJ2-7	.	.	CASSKVPTGFSYEQYF	TGTGCCAGCAGCAAAGTCCCGACCGGGTTCTCCTACGAGCAGTACTTC
TRBV7-8	TRBJ2-2	.	TRBD2	CASSPPLVGGGNTGELFF	TGTGCCAGCAGCCCTCCCCTAGTCGGCGGGGGAAACACCGGGGAGCTGTTTTTT
TRBV30	TRBJ2-6	.	.	CAWSGTSGANVLTF	TGTGCCTGGAGTGGGACTTCTGGGGCCAACGTCCTGACTTTC
TRBV18	TRBJ1-1	.	TRBD1	CASSPPGTGGSAFF	TGTGCCAGCTCACCACCCGGGACAGGGGGCTCAGCTTTCTTT
TRBV14	TRBJ2-2	.	.	CASSQGLVRNTGELFF	TGTGCCAGCAGCCAAGGTCTGGTCCGAAACACCGGGGAGCTGTTTTTT
TRBV19	TRBJ1-2	.	.	CASSPQPADYYGYTF	TGTGCCAGTAGTCCCCAACCGGCAGACTACTATGGCTACACCTTC
TRBV5-6	TRBJ1-2	.	.	CASSLVGNYGYTF	TGTGCCAGCAGCTTGGTGGGCAACTATGGCTACACCTTC
TRBV19	TRBJ2-1	.	.	CASSTTVQRTNYNEQFF	TGTGCCAGTTCCACCACAGTCCAACGGACCAACTACAATGAGCAGTTCTTC
TRBV6-5	TRBJ2-7	.	TRBD2	CASSYHGLVGDYEQYF	TGTGCCAGCAGTTACCACGGACTAGTAGGGGACTACGAGCAGTACTTC
TRBV27	TRBJ2-7	.	.	CASSLFSARDGDEQYF	TGTGCCAGCAGTTTATTCTCGGCCAGGGATGGCGACGAGCAGTACTTC
TRBV4-3	TRBJ2-5	.	TRBD1	CASSRVWTGVGETQYF	TGCGCCAGCAGCCGGGTGTGGACAGGGGTCGGGGAGACCCAGTACTTC
TRBV15	TRBJ1-2	.	.	CATSRDRQRTYGYTF	TGTGCCACCAGCAGAGATAGGCAGCGGACCTATGGCTACACCTTC
TRBV7-6	TRBJ2-2	.	TRBD2	CASSSGLASTGELFF	TGTGCCAGCAGCTCTGGACTAGCGTCCACCGGGGAGCTGTTTTTT
TRBV2	TRBJ2-3	.	.	CASGPTFTDTQYF	TGTGCCAGCGGTCCCACATTCACAGATACGCAGTATTTT
TRBV18	TRBJ2-2	.	TRBD1	CASSTTGQPNTGELFF	TGTGCCAGCTCAACAACGGGACAGCCGAACACCGGGGAGCTGTTTTTT
TRBV4-3	TRBJ1-4	.	.	CASSQAVATNEKLFF	TGCGCCAGCAGCCAAGCAGTCGCAACTAATGAAAAACTGTTTTTT
TRBV7-6	TRBJ2-1	.	TRBD2	CASSTRGAINGGEQFF	TGTGCCAGCAGCACCCGCGGGGCTATTAACGGGGGGGAGCAGTTCTTC
TRBV18	TRBJ1-2	once	.	CASSPGPGPHGYTF	TGTGCCAGCTCACCAGGCCCGGGACCCCATGGCTACACCTTC
TRBV25-1	TRBJ1-5	.	.	CASSGGAKNQPQHF	TGTGCCAGCTCGGGGGGGGCTAAAAATCAGCCCCAGCATTTT
TRBV5-5	TRBJ1-2	.	.	CASTPSNYGYTF	TGTGCCAGCACCCCAAGTAACTATGGCTACACCTTC
TRBV14	TRBJ2-2	.	.	CASSRDSFTNTGELFF	TGTGCCAGCAGCCGAGACAGTTTTACGAACACCGGGGAGCTGTTTTTT